Each of the 24 T cell receptor beta chains below was sequenced from the same sample in a study of T-cell memory formation after mild COVID-19. TCRdb re-analysed the 5' RACE reads in MiXCR, keeping a single row per CDR3 protein. Among under 450,000 distinct CDR3 sequences listed, approximately 15% were seen once. Sequenced input: PBMCs or a T cell subset sorted from them (not recorded which). The receptors were gathered from a young man who had mild COVID-19 (a few samples of this study predate the infection). Cell type and time point are not known.

This clonotype occurred a few times. The gene calls are TRBV15 and TRBJ2-1, with 9 bases that match TRBD2. The CDR3 consists of 13 residues. Germline CDR1 and CDR2: LNHNV and YYDKDF (reference sequence). V trimming: 0 bases; J trimming: 11 bases; junction bases outside the gene matches: 2. The CDR3 DNA reads as TGTGCCACCAGCAGAGATGGGACTAGCAAGCAGTTCTTC. Its protein product is CATSRDGTSKQFF.

V usage is TRBV7-9 and J usage is TRBJ1-2; D may be TRBD1 (5 bases). This CDR3 contains 16 residues. Trimming shortened V by 3 bases and J by 4 bases, and 18 bases separated the two germline ends. In germline, CDR1 is SEHNR, CDR2 FQNEAQ (reference sequence). CDR3 region: CASSFSSSGQIYGYTF. CDR3 DNA: TGTGCCAGCAGCTTTTCTTCCTCGGGGCAGATCTATGGCTACACCTTC.

The V gene is TRBV7-3, the J gene TRBJ2-1; possible D gene TRBD2, 6 bases. Trimming removed 1 base at V and 9 bases at J, with 10 bases between. CDR1 and CDR2 from the germline V gene are SGHTA and FQGTGA. The CDR3 totals 13 residues. The CDR3 DNA follows: TGTGCCAGCAGCTTAAGGGGGGTTAGTGAGCAGTTCTTC. It translates to CASSLRGVSEQFF.

This clonotype was observed a handful of times. The chain has TRBV4-1 and TRBJ2-1; the match to TRBD1 covers 7 bases. The trim removed 5 bases at V and 10 bases at J, leaving 17 bases unmatched. The germline gives CDR1 MGHRA, CDR2 YSYEKL. The CDR3 has 16 amino acids. This chain's CDR3 is CASSLRDSRVQGEQFF. CDR3 nucleotides: TGCGCCAGCAGCTTGAGGGACAGCAGGGTCCAGGGGGAGCAGTTCTTC.

This clonotype showed up just a few times. The chain joins TRBV25-1 to TRBJ2-6; D remains ambiguous. Per germline, CDR1 MGHDK and CDR2 SYGVNS. The CDR3 has 16 amino acids. Trimming shortened V by 0 bases and J by 0 bases, and 6 bases separated the two germline ends. In nucleotides, the CDR3 is TGTGCCAGCAGTGAATACTTGGGCTCTGGGGCCAACGTCCTGACTTTC. This encodes CASSEYLGSGANVLTF.

V and J are TRBV7-2 and TRBJ2-3; D is undetermined. The CDR3 is 15 residues long. Looked up from germline, CDR1 is SGHTA and CDR2 is FQGNSA. Trimming pared 1 base from V and 3 bases from J, leaving 11 bases between. The CDR3 DNA is TGTGCCAGCAGCTTAGGTCTGACACCGACAGATACGCAGTATTTT. As protein: CASSLGLTPTDTQYF.

The chain couples TRBV10-3 to TRBJ2-1; D gene ambiguous. Germline V gene lookup returns CDR1 ENHRY and CDR2 SYGVKD. The CDR3 has 14 residues. Trimming cost V 4 bases and J 4 bases, with 11 bases left between them. The CDR3 reads CAISAETTYNEQFF. In DNA form, the CDR3 reads TGTGCCATCAGTGCAGAGACCACATACAATGAGCAGTTCTTC.

There are many counts of this clonotype. This chain connects TRBV5-1 to TRBJ2-7; 9 nucleotides line up with TRBD1. The V segment lost 4 bases and the J segment 5 bases; nucleotides outside the gene matches: 7. The CDR3 has 14 residues. CDR1 is SGHRS and CDR2 is YFSETQ in the germline V gene. CDR3 loop: CASSLGQGHDEQYF. CDR3 nucleotides: TGCGCCAGCAGCCTAGGACAGGGGCACGACGAGCAGTACTTC. The variable domain in full, completed from reference TRBV5-1 and TRBJ2-7, reads KAGVTQTPRYLIKTRGQQVTLSCSPISGHRSVSWYQQTPGQGLQFLFEYFSETQRNKGNFPGRFSGRQFSNSRSEMNVSTLELGDSALYLCASSLGQGHDEQYFGPGTRLTVT.

The chain carries TRBV30 and TRBJ2-1; TRBD1 agrees at 10 bases. V lost 0 bases and J lost 8; bases outside the gene matches: 7. Germline CDR1 is GTSNPN and CDR2 is SVGIG (reference sequence). The CDR3 consists of 15 residues. CDR3 in amino acids: CAWSVGTGVSHEQFF. DNA for the CDR3: TGTGCCTGGAGTGTAGGGACAGGGGTTTCGCATGAGCAGTTCTTC.

This clonotype was seen a few times. The V and J genes are TRBV24-1 and TRBJ2-1, with 8 bases matching TRBD1. Germline assignment: CDR1 KGHDR and CDR2 SFDVKD. This CDR3 is 15 amino acids long. The trim removed 3 bases at V and 9 bases at J, leaving 9 bases unmatched. The CDR3 spells CATSDTDRGVGEQFF. The CDR3 DNA follows: TGTGCCACCAGTGATACAGACAGGGGCGTAGGTGAGCAGTTCTTC.

This clonotype was counted at least ten times. J is TRBJ2-3 and V is TRBV5-4; perhaps TRBD2 as D (6 bases). V lost 4 bases, J lost 5 bases, and 17 bases lay in between. Germline CDR1 reads SGHNT; CDR2 reads YYREEE (reference sequence). The CDR3 length is 15 residues. DNA of the CDR3: TGTGCCAGCAGCCACGACAATAGCGGTCTAGATACGCAGTATTTT. Translation: CASSHDNSGLDTQYF.

The sample holds a few counts of this clonotype. CDR3 nucleotides: TGTGCCACCCATGGGGGGCACTATGGCTACACCTTC. The encoded protein is CATHGGHYGYTF. The V gene is TRBV7-9, the J gene TRBJ1-2; a weak D match, TRBD1 (6 bases). Germline loops: CDR1 SEHNR, CDR2 FQNEAQ (reference sequence). The CDR3 runs to 12 residues. The V end lost 10 bases, the J end lost 3 bases, and 12 bases lay between the germline ends.

This clonotype came up many times. V and J are TRBV27 and TRBJ1-5; weak D call: TRBD1 (6 bases). Trimming pared 1 base from V and 14 bases from J, leaving 18 bases between. Per germline, CDR1 MNHEY and CDR2 SMNVEV (reference sequence). The CDR3 length is 14 residues. CDR3 nucleotides: TGTGCCAGCAGTTTATTACCAGGGGCCCCGGAGGAGCATTTT. Amino acid sequence: CASSLLPGAPEEHF.

V usage is TRBV7-3 and J usage is TRBJ2-5, with D possibly matching TRBD1 (5 bases). The V gene lost 5 bases and the J gene lost 3 bases, with 13 bases spanning the gap. CDR1 is SGHTA and CDR2 is FQGTGA in the germline V gene. This CDR3 comprises 14 residues. The CDR3: CASSPSPREETQYF. For the CDR3, the DNA is TGTGCCAGCAGCCCTTCGCCCAGGGAAGAGACCCAGTACTTC. Looking up the rest from reference TRBV7-3 and TRBJ2-5 gives the full variable domain: GAGVSQTPSNKVTEKGKYVELRCDPISGHTALYWYRQSLGQGPEFLIYFQGTGAADDSGLPNDRFFAVRPEGSVSTLKIQRTERGDSAVYLCASSPSPREETQYFGPGTRLLVL.

This clonotype was seen a handful of times. This chain joins TRBV12-3 or TRBV12-4 and TRBJ2-7; unclear D gene. The CDR3 is 13 amino acids. V shed 4 bases and J shed 7 bases, with 14 bases lying between them. CDR3 amino acids: CASSSPPRVEQYV. As DNA, the CDR3 is TGTGCCAGCAGTTCCCCCCCTAGGGTTGAGCAGTACGTC.

The chain is built from TRBV10-3 and TRBJ2-1, with 9 bases that match TRBD2. The V and J ends lost 2 bases and 9 bases, in that order; junction bases with no gene match: 5. Per germline, CDR1 ENHRY and CDR2 SYGVKD. This CDR3 comprises 14 residues. The CDR3 DNA follows: TGTGCCATCAGTGAGAATCTAGCGGGGTTTGAGCAGTTCTTC. Amino acid sequence: CAISENLAGFEQFF.

This clonotype was counted ten times or more. The chain is built from TRBV24-1 and TRBJ1-5, with 8 bases aligning to TRBD1. Germline V lookup: CDR1 KGHDR, CDR2 SFDVKD. This CDR3 is built from 16 residues. V shed 3 bases, J shed 6 bases, and the junction held 9 bases outside the gene matches. The CDR3 nucleotides read TGTGCCACCAGTGATGGACGACAGGGGTCCGTTCAGCCCCAGCATTTT. Amino acids: CATSDGRQGSVQPQHF.

The rearrangement joins TRBV24-1 to TRBJ2-2; D unclear. Trimming shortened V by 3 bases and J by 3 bases, and 7 bases separated the two germline ends. The CDR3 is 14 residues long. The germline V gene has CDR1 KGHDR and CDR2 SFDVKD. The CDR3 nucleotides read TGTGCCACCAGTGATGCAACGTACACCGGGGAGCTGTTTTTT. It specifies CATSDATYTGELFF.

This clonotype has a handful of counts. The chain combines TRBV5-1 with TRBJ2-2; no clear D. The CDR3 spans 16 residues. Germline V gene lookup returns CDR1 SGHRS and CDR2 YFSETQ. V was shortened by 2 bases and J by 0 bases, with 11 bases between the two germline ends. CDR3 coding DNA: TGCGCCAGCAGCTTAGCAGGCCCGTCGAACACCGGGGAGCTGTTTTTT. It codes for CASSLAGPSNTGELFF.

CDR3 sequence: CASSFSWDRGDVQFF. In nucleotides, the CDR3 is TGTGCCAGCAGCTTCAGTTGGGACAGGGGCGATGTGCAGTTCTTC. J is TRBJ2-1 and V is TRBV5-5, with TRBD1 identical over 10 bases. There are 15 residues in the CDR3. V shed 2 bases, J shed 12 bases, and the junction held 11 bases outside the gene matches. Looked up from germline, CDR1 is SGHKS and CDR2 is YYEKEE (reference sequence).

V and J are TRBV2 and TRBJ1-4; TRBD1 matches at 7 bases. CDR3 length equals 18 residues. Losses at the gene ends were 4 bases for V and 0 bases for J; bases not matched to a gene: 11. CDR1 is SNHLY, CDR2 FYNNEI, per germline. CDR3 in DNA: TGTGCCAGCAGTGCGGTCTTCAGGGGGTCCGCAACTAATGAAAAACTGTTTTTT. Amino acids: CASSAVFRGSATNEKLFF.

This clonotype was counted between two and nine times. The J gene is TRBJ2-2, the V gene TRBV6-6, with D maybe TRBD1 (7 bases). Germline V lookup: CDR1 MNHNY, CDR2 SVGAGI (reference sequence). CDR3 length equals 16 residues. V shed 6 bases and J shed 4 bases, with 18 bases lying between them. CDR3 bases: TGTGCCAGCAGGGGAGGTGACAGGGATCGCACCGGGGAGCTGTTTTTT. This gives the protein CASRGGDRDRTGELFF.

This chain joins TRBV5-1 and TRBJ2-5, with TRBD2 as a possible D gene (6 bases). The CDR3 is 16 amino acids. Deletions cut 0 bases from V and 1 base from J, with 13 bases between. CDR1 and CDR2 from the germline V gene are SGHRS and YFSETQ. The CDR3: CASSLVGGVTQETQYF. For the CDR3, the DNA is TGCGCCAGCAGCTTGGTTGGCGGGGTAACCCAAGAGACCCAGTACTTC.

The chain employs TRBV12-3 or TRBV12-4 and TRBJ2-5; D assignment may be TRBD1 or TRBD2 (5 bases each). The CDR3 sequence is 15 residues long. The germline V and J ends were trimmed by 3 bases and 4 bases, with 15 bases remaining between them. The CDR3 DNA is TGTGCCAGCAGTTTTCCCCGGGGCCGAGGAGAGACCCAGTACTTC. It codes for CASSFPRGRGETQYF.